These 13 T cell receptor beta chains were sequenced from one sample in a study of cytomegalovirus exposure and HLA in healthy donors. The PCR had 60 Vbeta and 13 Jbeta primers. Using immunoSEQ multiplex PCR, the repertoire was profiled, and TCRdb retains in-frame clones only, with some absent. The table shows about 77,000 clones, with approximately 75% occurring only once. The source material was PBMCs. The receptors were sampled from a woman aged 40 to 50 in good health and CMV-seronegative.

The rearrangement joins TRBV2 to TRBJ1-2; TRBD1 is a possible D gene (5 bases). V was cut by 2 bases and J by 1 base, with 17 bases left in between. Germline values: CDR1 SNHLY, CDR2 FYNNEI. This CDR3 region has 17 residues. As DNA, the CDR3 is TGTGCCAGCAGTGAACCCCGGGGGGGGTATGGTAACTATGGCTACACCTTC. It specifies CASSEPRGGYGNYGYTF. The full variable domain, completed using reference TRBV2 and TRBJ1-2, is EPEVTQTPSHQVTQMGQEVILRCVPISNHLYFYWYRQILGQKVEFLVSFYNNEISEKSEIFDDQFSVERPDGSNFTLKIRSTKLEDSAMYFCASSEPRGGYGNYGYTFGSGTRLTVV.

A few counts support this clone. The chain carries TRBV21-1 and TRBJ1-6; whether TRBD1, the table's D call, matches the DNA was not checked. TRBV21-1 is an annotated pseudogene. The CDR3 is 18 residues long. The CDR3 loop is CASSKAPGQGVENSPLHF. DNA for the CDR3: TGTGCCAGCAGCAAAGCGCCCGGACAGGGCGTGGAAAATTCACCCCTCCACTTT.

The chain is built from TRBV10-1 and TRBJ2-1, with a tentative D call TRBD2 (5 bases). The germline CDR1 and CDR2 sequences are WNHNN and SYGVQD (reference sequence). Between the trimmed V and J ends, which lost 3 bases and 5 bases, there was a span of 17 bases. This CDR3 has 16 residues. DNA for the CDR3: TGCGCCAGCAGTGACTCGGGGTTGGTCGGGCACAATGAGCAGTTCTTC. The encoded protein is CASSDSGLVGHNEQFF.

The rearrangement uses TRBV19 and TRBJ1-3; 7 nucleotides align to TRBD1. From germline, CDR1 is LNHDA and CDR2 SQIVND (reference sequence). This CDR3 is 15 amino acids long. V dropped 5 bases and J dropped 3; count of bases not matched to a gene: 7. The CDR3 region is CASSRTGGFGNTIYF. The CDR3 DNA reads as TGTGCCAGTAGTCGGACAGGAGGCTTTGGAAACACCATATATTTT.

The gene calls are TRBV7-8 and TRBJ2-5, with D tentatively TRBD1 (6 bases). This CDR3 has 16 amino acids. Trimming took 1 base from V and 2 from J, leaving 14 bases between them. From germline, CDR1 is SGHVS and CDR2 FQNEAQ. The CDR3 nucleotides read TGTGCCAGCAGCTTAGTAGGAGACAGGCGACAAGAGACCCAGTACTTC. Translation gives CASSLVGDRRQETQYF.

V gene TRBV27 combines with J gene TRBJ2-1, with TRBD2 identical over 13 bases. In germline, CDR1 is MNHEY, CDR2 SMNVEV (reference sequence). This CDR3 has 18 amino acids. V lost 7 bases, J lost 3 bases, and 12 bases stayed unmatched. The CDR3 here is CASTMTGTSGIYYNEQFF. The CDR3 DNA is TGTGCCAGCACCATGACGGGGACTAGCGGGATCTACTACAATGAGCAGTTCTTC.

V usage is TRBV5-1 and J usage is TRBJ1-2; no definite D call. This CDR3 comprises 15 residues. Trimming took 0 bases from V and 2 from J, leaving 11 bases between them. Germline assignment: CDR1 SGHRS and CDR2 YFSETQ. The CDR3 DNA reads TGCGCCAGCAGCTTGGAGGAGGGTTGGAACTATGGCTACACCTTC. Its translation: CASSLEEGWNYGYTF.

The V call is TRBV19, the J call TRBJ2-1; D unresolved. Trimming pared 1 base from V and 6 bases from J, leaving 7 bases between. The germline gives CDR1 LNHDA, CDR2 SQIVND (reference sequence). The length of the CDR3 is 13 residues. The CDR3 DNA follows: TGTGCCAGTAGTATAGCCAGACTCAATGAGCAGTTCTTC. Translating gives CASSIARLNEQFF.

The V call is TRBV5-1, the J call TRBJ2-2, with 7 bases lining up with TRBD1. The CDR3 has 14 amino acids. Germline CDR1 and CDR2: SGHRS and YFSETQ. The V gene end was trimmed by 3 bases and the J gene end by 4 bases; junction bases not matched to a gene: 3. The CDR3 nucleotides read TGCGCCAGCAGCTGGGGACAGAGCACCGGGGAGCTGTTTTTT. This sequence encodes CASSWGQSTGELFF.

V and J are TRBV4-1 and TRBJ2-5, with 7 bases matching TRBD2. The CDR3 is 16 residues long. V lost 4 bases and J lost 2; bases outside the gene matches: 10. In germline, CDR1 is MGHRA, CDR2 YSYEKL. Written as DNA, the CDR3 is TGCGCCAGCAGCCGCACCCCAGCGGGAACACAAGAGACCCAGTACTTC. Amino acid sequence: CASSRTPAGTQETQYF.

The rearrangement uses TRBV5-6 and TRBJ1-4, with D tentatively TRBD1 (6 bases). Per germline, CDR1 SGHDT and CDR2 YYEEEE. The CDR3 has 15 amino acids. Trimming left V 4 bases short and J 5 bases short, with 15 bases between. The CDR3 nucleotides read TGTGCCAGCAGCCGGAGGACAGCACGAAATGAAAAACTGTTTTTT. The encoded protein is CASSRRTARNEKLFF.

CDR3 region: CASSYRGDQPQHF. The CDR3 region has the DNA TGTGCCAGCAGCTACCGGGGGGATCAGCCCCAGCATTTT. This chain connects TRBV7-2 to TRBJ1-5; D perhaps matches TRBD1 (5 bases). The V gene's germline CDR1 is SGHTA and CDR2 FQGNSA. The CDR3 covers 13 residues. V was shortened by 4 bases and J by 5 bases, with 9 bases between the two germline ends.

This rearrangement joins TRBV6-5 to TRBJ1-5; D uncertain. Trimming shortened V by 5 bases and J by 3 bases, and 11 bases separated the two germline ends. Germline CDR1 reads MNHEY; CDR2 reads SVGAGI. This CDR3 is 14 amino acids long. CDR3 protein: CASSTRHDNQPQHF. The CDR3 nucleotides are TGTGCCAGCAGTACCAGACACGACAATCAGCCCCAGCATTTT.